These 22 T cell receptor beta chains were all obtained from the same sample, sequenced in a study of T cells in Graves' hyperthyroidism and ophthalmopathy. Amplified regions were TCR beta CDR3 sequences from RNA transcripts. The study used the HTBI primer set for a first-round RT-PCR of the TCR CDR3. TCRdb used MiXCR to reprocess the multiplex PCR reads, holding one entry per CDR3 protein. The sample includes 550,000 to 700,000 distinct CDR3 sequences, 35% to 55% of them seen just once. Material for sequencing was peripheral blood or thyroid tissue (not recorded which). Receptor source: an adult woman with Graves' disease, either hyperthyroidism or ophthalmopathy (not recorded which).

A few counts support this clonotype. In nucleotides, the CDR3 is TGTGCCAGCATTTATCAGACTAGATACGAGCAGTACTTC. Translated: CASIYQTRYEQYF. V usage is TRBV2 and J usage is TRBJ2-7; tentative D call: TRBD2 (6 bases). Germline-derived CDR1 and CDR2 are SNHLY and FYNNEI. Deletions cut 7 bases from V and 4 bases from J, with 14 bases between. CDR3 length: 13 residues.

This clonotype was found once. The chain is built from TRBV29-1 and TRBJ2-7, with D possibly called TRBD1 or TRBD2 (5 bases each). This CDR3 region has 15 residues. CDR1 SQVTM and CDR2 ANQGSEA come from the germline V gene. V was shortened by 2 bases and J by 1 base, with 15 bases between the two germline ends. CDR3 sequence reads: CSVELVGRASYEQYF. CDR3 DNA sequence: TGCAGCGTTGAACTGGTGGGGCGGGCATCCTACGAGCAGTACTTC.

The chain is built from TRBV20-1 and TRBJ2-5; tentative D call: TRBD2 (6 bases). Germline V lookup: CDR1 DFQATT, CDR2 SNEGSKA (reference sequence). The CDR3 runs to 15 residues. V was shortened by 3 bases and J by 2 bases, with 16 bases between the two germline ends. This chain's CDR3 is CSASPAGSWQETQYF. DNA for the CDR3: TGCAGTGCTAGCCCGGCCGGGAGTTGGCAAGAGACCCAGTACTTC.

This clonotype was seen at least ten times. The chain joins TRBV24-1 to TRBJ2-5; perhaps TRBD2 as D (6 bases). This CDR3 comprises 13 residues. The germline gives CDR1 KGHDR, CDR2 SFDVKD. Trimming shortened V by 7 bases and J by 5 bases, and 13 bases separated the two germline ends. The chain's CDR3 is CATRRTAGETQYF. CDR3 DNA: TGTGCCACCAGAAGAACCGCGGGGGAGACCCAGTACTTC.

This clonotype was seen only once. The CDR3 nucleotides are TGTGCCAGCAGCTCACGACAGGGGGTGAATCAGCCCCAGCATTTT. Protein product: CASSSRQGVNQPQHF. The chain uses TRBV7-3 and TRBJ1-5, with TRBD1 matching over 9 bases. Germline assignment: CDR1 SGHTA and CDR2 FQGTGA. The CDR3 is made up of 15 amino acids. The ends lost 4 bases at V and 4 bases at J; junction bases unmatched: 5. The whole variable domain, remainder taken from reference TRBV7-3 and TRBJ1-5, is GAGVSQTPSNKVTEKGKYVELRCDPISGHTALYWYRQSLGQGPEFLIYFQGTGAADDSGLPNDRFFAVRPEGSVSTLKIQRTERGDSAVYLCASSSRQGVNQPQHFGDGTRLSIL.

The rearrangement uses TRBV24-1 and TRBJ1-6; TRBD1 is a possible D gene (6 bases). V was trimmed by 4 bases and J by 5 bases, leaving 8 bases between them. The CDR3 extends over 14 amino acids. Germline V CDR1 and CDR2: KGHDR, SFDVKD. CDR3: CATSDRGDNSPLHF. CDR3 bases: TGTGCCACCAGTGACAGGGGCGATAATTCACCCCTCCACTTT.

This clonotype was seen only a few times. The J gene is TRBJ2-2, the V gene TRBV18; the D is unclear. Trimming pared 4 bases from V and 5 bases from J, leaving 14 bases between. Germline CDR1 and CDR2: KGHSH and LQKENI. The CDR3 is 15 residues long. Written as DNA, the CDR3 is TGTGCCAGCTCACTGACCTCGCAGCGTACCGGGGAGCTGTTTTTT. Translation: CASSLTSQRTGELFF.

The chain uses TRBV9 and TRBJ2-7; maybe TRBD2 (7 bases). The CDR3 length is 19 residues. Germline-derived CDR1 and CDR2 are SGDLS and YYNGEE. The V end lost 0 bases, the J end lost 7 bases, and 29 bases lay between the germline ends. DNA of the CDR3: TGTGCCAGCAGCGTAGGGACTAGACGAGGAGGGCCGGGGGCGCGTGAGCAGTACTTC. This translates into CASSVGTRRGGPGAREQYF.

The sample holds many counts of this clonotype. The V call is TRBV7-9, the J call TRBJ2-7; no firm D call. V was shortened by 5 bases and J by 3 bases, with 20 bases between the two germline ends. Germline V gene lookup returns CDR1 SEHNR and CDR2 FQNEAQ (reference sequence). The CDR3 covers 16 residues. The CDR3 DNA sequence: TGTGCCAGCAGCCTCCATCTTGATGGGGTCCGCTACGAGCAGTACTTC. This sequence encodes CASSLHLDGVRYEQYF.

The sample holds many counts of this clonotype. CDR3 in DNA: TGTGCCAGCAGCAGGACAGGGAGTAATTCACCCCTCCACTTT. Translating it yields CASSRTGSNSPLHF. The rearrangement links TRBV3-1 to TRBJ1-6, with 8 nucleotides matching TRBD1. The length of the CDR3 is 14 residues. V shed 5 bases and J 6 bases; nucleotides not matched to a gene: 3. Germline V lookup: CDR1 LGHDT, CDR2 YNNKEL (reference sequence).

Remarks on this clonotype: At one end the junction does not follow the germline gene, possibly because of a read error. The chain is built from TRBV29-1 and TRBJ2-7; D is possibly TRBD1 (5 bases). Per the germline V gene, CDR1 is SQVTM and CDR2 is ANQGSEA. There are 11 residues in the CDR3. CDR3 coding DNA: TGCAGCGCCTCGACAGAGCGCGAGCCGTACTTC. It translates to CSASTEREPYF.

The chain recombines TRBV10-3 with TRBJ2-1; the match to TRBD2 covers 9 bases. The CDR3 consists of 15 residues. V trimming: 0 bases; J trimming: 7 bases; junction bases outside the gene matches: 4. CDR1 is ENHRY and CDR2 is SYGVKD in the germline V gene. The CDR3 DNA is TGTGCCATCAGTGAGTCGGTTGCGGGAGGGAATGAGCAGTTCTTC. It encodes CAISESVAGGNEQFF.

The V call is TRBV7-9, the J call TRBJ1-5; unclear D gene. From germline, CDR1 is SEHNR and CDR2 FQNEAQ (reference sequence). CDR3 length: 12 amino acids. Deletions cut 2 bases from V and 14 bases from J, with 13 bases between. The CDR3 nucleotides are TGTGCCAGCAGCTTAATGCACAGCTACGAGCATTTT. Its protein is CASSLMHSYEHF.

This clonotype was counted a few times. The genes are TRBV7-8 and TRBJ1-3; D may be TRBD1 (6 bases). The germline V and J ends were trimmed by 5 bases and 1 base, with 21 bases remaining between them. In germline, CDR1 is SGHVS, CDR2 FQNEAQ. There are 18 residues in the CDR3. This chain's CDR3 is CASSQLFYRQASGNTIYF. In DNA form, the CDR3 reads TGTGCCAGCAGCCAACTTTTCTACCGACAGGCTTCTGGAAACACCATATATTTT.

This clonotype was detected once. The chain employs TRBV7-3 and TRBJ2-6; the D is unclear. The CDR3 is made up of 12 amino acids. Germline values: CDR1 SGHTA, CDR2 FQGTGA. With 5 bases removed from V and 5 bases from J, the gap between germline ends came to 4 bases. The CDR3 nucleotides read TGTGCCAGCAGCCACAGGGCCAACGTCCTGACTTTC. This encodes CASSHRANVLTF.

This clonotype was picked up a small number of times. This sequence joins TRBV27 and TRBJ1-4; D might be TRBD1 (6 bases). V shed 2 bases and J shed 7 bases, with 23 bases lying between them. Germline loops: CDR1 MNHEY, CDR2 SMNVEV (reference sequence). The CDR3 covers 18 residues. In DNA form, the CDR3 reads TGTGCCAGCAGTTTAGCCCGAAGCCAACAGGGTTCGAGTGAAAAACTGTTTTTT. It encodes CASSLARSQQGSSEKLFF.

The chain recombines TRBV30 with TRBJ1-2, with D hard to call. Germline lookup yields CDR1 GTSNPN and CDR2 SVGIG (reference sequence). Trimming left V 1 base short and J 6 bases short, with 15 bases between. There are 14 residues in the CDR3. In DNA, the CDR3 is TGTGCCTGGAGTGCCCGGGTCGTCGGCAATGGCTACACCTTC. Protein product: CAWSARVVGNGYTF. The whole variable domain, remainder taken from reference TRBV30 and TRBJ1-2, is SQTIHQWPATLVQPVGSPLSLECTVEGTSNPNLYWYRQAAGRGLQLLFYSVGIGQISSEVPQNLSASRPQDRQFILSSKKLLLSDSGFYLCAWSARVVGNGYTFGSGTRLTVV.

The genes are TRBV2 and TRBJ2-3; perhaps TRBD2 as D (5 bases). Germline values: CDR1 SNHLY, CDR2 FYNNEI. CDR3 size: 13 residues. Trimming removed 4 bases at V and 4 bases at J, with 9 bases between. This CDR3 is CASSATEADTQYF. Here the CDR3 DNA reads TGTGCCAGCAGTGCTACGGAGGCAGATACGCAGTATTTT.

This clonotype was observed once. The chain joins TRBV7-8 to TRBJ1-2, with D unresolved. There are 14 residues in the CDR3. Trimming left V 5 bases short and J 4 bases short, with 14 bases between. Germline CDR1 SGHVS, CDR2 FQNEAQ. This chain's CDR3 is CASSQDAGSYGYTF. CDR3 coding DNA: TGTGCCAGCAGCCAAGATGCGGGGAGCTATGGCTACACCTTC.

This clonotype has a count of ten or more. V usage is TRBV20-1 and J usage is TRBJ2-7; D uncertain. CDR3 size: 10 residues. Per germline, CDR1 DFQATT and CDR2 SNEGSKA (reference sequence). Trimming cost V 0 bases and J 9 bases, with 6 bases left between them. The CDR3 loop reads CSARERRQYF. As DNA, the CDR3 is TGCAGTGCTAGAGAGAGGCGGCAGTACTTC.

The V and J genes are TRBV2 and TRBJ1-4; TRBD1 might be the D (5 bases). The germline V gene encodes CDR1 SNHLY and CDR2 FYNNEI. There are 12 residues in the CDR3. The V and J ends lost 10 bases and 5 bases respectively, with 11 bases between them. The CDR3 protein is CAIAGTNEKLFF. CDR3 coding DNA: TGTGCCATCGCCGGGACGAATGAAAAACTGTTTTTT.

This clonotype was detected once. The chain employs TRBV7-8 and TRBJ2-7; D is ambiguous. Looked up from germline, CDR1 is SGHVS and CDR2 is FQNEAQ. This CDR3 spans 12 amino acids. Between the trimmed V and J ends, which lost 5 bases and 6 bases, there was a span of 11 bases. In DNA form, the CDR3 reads TGTGCCAGCAGCCGCTACACCGCCGAGCAGTACTTC. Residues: CASSRYTAEQYF.